Sequencing of this TCR beta chain was carried out in a study of identical twins. General study points: Zero-insertion analyses might be partly confounded by invariant T cells like MAIT and iNKT.

This clonotype turned up a few times. As yet, its antigen is unknown. From the 5' RACE reads, TCRdb called clonotypes with MiXCR, one entry per CDR3 protein. The sample has roughly 710,000 distinct CDR3 sequences, approximately 6% seen once. The CDR3 is 16 residues long. V lost 0 bases to trimming and J lost 4 bases, with 12 bases between them. Germline V gives CDR1 MNHEY, CDR2 SMNVEV (reference sequence). V gene TRBV27 combines with J gene TRBJ2-2; D perhaps matches TRBD1 (6 bases). The material sequenced was naive T cells sorted from blood. The clonotype was recovered from a man aged 18 to 30 in good health. The CDR3 is CASSLSGTISTGELFF. The CDR3 region has the DNA TGTGCCAGCAGTTTATCCGGGACAATATCCACCGGGGAGCTGTTTTTT.